This T cell receptor beta chain stems from a study of T-cell reconstitution after alpha-beta-depleted transplantation in children. Study-level findings and limits: Surviving recipient cells, namely T cells and thymic progenitors, were the source of high day-60 TCRbeta diversity in some patients. Several hundred expanded graft clones reportedly supplied alpha-beta T cells about two months after transplant. It was newly produced T cells that mostly accounted for T-cell counts and diversity one year after transplant.

Unique molecular identifiers were built into the TCRbeta library. TCRdb fed the PCR reads into MiXCR, producing one record per CDR3 protein. The repertoire has fewer than 250,000 distinct CDR3 sequences, approximately 15% of them found once; the top ten carry around 45%. This clonotype appeared a few times. Antigen: not known. Germline V gives CDR1 SGHAT, CDR2 FQNNGV. The CDR3 is 18 amino acids. V trimming: 5 bases; J trimming: 3 bases; junction bases outside the gene matches: 13. This rearrangement joins TRBV11-2 to TRBJ2-7; 13 bases agree with TRBD2. This material consisted of PBMCs, mostly from graft donor cells, taken 360 days after TCRalphabeta/CD19-depleted stem cell transplant. The sequence came from a male patient between 2 and 10 years old who had a stem cell transplant for acute lymphoblastic leukemia, so the T cells may come from the graft donor. The CDR3 DNA sequence: TGTGCCAGCAGCCCACAACCACAGACTAGCGGGGGGAGCTACGAGCAGTACTTC. Its protein product is CASSPQPQTSGGSYEQYF.